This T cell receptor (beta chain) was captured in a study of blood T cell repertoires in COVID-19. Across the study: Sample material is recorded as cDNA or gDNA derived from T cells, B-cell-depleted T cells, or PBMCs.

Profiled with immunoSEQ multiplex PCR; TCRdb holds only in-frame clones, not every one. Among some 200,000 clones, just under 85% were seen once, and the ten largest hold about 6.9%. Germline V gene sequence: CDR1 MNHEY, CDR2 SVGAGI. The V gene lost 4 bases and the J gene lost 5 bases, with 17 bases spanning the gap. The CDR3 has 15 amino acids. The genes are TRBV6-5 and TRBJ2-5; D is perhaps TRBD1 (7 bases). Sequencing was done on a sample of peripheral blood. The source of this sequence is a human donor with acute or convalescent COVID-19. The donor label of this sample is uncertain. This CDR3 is CASSLQDRRGETQYF. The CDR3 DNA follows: TGTGCCAGCAGTTTACAGGACAGGAGGGGTGAGACCCAGTACTTC.